The sample holds many counts of the clone carrying this TCR beta chain. CDR3 length: 13 residues. Germline CDR1 reads DFQATT; CDR2 reads SNEGSKA (reference sequence). Losses at the gene ends were 6 bases for V and 7 bases for J; bases not matched to a gene: 5. The source of the sample is a study of response to subunit inactivated influenza vaccine. TCRdb processed the RT-PCR reads anew with MiXCR; each CDR3 protein has one entry. The sample holds 160,000 or so distinct CDR3 sequences, about a tenth seen once. Sequencing used non-naive T cells sorted from PBMCs, obtained roughly 47 days after vaccination. The rearrangement uses TRBV20-1 and TRBJ2-1; 11 bases align to TRBD1. This receptor was taken from a man aged 50-60 years who received an inactivated influenza vaccine. CDR3 nucleotides: TGCAGTGCATCCGGGACAGGGGGAAATGAGCAGTTCTTC. Translated, it gives CSASGTGGNEQFF.